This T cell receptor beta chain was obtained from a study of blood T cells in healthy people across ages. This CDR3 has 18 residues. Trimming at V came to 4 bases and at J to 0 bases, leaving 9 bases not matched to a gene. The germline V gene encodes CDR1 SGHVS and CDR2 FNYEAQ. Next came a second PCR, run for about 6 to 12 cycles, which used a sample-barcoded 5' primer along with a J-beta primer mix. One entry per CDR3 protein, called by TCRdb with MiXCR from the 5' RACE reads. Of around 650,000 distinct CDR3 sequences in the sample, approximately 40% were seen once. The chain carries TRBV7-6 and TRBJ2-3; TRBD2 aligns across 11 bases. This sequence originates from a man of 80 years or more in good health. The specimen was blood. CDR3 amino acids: CASSSSPIAGGSTDTQYF. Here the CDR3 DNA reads TGTGCCAGCAGCTCCAGCCCCATAGCGGGAGGGAGCACAGATACGCAGTATTTT. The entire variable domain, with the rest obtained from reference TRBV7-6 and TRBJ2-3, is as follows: GAGVSQSPRYKVTKRGQDVALRCDPISGHVSLYWYRQALGQGPEFLTYFNYEAQQDKSGLPNDRFSAERPEGSISTLTIQRTEQRDSAMYRCASSSSPIAGGSTDTQYFGPGTRLTVL.